The entry that follows covers one TCR beta chain sequence. The sample is drawn from a study of blood T cell repertoires in COVID-19. Study-level background: Sites across the United States, Italy and Spain contributed samples from acute and convalescent COVID-19. T cells, B-cell-depleted T cells, or PBMCs supplied cDNA or gDNA.

The CDR3 sequence is 15 residues long. Germline-derived CDR1 and CDR2 are SGHDN and FVKESK. V was clipped by 5 bases and J by 5 bases, with 18 bases between them. In the original processing: Amplification of reference gene primers was used by the study to estimate nucleated cell counts. The table came from immunoSEQ multiplex PCR; TCRdb's copy has only in-frame clones and leaves some out. V and J calls and clone size come straight from that table; D and trimming were deduced from the DNA. The sample holds roughly 15,000 clones, roughly 92% seen once. The sequenced material came from peripheral blood. J is TRBJ2-5 and V is TRBV14, with TRBD1 as a possible D gene (5 bases). The sequence derives from a human donor with active COVID-19. The donor label of this sample is uncertain. This CDR3 is CASSWGRALMETQYF. The CDR3 region has the DNA TGTGCCAGCAGCTGGGGCAGGGCCCTCATGGAGACCCAGTACTTC.